This entry lists 10 T cell receptor beta chains sequenced from one sample in a study of T cells in localized non-small cell lung cancer. Assay: immunoSEQ multiplex PCR; the TCRdb copy retains only in-frame clones and omits some. The data show several thousand clones, less than 40% seen once. Material: normal lung tissue next to the tumor, obtained before any cancer treatment. The source of these receptors is a woman between 40 and 69 years old with stage I lung adenocarcinoma.

This clone was seen a few times. As DNA, the CDR3 is TGTGCCAGCTCACCGGGACAGAACTATGGCTACACCTTC. Translating it yields CASSPGQNYGYTF. The chain employs TRBV18 and TRBJ1-2, with 7 nucleotides matching TRBD1. The CDR3 is 13 amino acids. V shed 3 bases and J 2 bases; nucleotides not matched to a gene: 0. Looked up from germline, CDR1 is KGHSH and CDR2 is LQKENI.

This clone is labeled as large. The V and J genes are TRBV11-3 and TRBJ2-1; D ambiguous. Deletions cut 4 bases from V and 0 bases from J, with 7 bases between. This CDR3 contains 14 residues. The germline V gene has CDR1 SGHNT and CDR2 YENEEA. In DNA, the CDR3 is TGTGCCAGCAGCTCAGGTAGCTCCTACAATGAGCAGTTCTTC. It is translated as CASSSGSSYNEQFF.

The rearrangement links TRBV28 to TRBJ1-1, with a possible D match to TRBD1 (5 bases). V was trimmed by 1 base and J by 8 bases, leaving 8 bases between them. Looked up from germline, CDR1 is MDHEN and CDR2 is SYDVKM. This CDR3 has 12 amino acids. CDR3 amino acids: CASSLYRTEAFF. The CDR3 DNA is TGTGCCAGCAGTTTATATAGGACAGAAGCTTTCTTT.

The chain couples TRBV19 to TRBJ2-2; 7 bases agree with TRBD2. CDR1 is LNHDA and CDR2 is SQIVND in the germline V gene (reference sequence). The CDR3 contains 16 residues. Trimming cost V 7 bases and J 3 bases; bases outside gene matches: 11. The CDR3 nucleotides read TGTGCCAGTACCCCTTGGGAGGGATGGTACACCGGGGAGCTGTTTTTT. It encodes CASTPWEGWYTGELFF.

This clone was detected a few times. The chain couples TRBV9 to TRBJ2-3; the D gene is possibly TRBD2 (5 bases). The germline V gene has CDR1 SGDLS and CDR2 YYNGEE. The CDR3 totals 12 residues. V shed 3 bases and J shed 11 bases, with 13 bases lying between them. The CDR3 DNA sequence: TGTGCCAGCAGCGGCCTAGGACTGGTGCAGTATTTT. It specifies CASSGLGLVQYF.

This clone has more than one count but fewer than ten. The rearrangement uses TRBV28 and TRBJ1-4, with TRBD1 identical over 8 bases. The CDR3 has 16 amino acids. Germline-derived CDR1 and CDR2 are MDHEN and SYDVKM. The ends lost 3 bases at V and 8 bases at J; junction bases unmatched: 11. The CDR3 loop reads CASSFARGRGVEKLFF. Here the CDR3 DNA reads TGTGCCAGCAGTTTTGCCAGGGGGCGAGGTGTCGAAAAACTGTTTTTT. Variable domain in full (rest from reference TRBV28 and TRBJ1-4): DVKVTQSSRYLVKRTGEKVFLECVQDMDHENMFWYRQDPGLGLRLIYFSYDVKMKEKGDIPEGYSVSREKKERFSLILESASTNQTSMYLCASSFARGRGVEKLFFGSGTQLSVL.

The chain employs TRBV29-1 and TRBJ2-4; the D call may be TRBD1 or TRBD2 (6 bases each). This CDR3 spans 13 amino acids. V was shortened by 4 bases and J by 9 bases, with 16 bases between the two germline ends. The germline V gene encodes CDR1 SQVTM and CDR2 ANQGSEA. The CDR3 loop reads CSVGVQGGGIQYF. In DNA, the CDR3 is TGCAGCGTTGGTGTACAGGGAGGCGGCATTCAGTACTTC.

This clone was seen a handful of times. This chain connects TRBV5-1 to TRBJ1-3; TRBD1 aligns across 7 bases. V was pared by 0 bases and J by 4 bases, with 1 base of the junction left unmatched. The germline CDR1 and CDR2 sequences are SGHRS and YFSETQ. CDR3 length equals 14 residues. The CDR3 DNA follows: TGCGCCAGCAGCTTGGCGACAGGGGGAAACACCATATATTTT. Its protein is CASSLATGGNTIYF.

This clone was detected only a few times. The gene calls are TRBV9 and TRBJ1-2, with 7 bases that match TRBD1. This CDR3 region has 15 residues. V lost 0 bases, J lost 6 bases, and 8 bases stayed unmatched. Germline CDR1 and CDR2: SGDLS and YYNGEE. CDR3 DNA sequence: TGTGCCAGCAGCGTAGGGCCTTTAGACAGGGATGGCTACACCTTC. Translation: CASSVGPLDRDGYTF.

The V gene is TRBV28, the J gene TRBJ2-2, with D possibly matching TRBD2 (5 bases). CDR3 length: 13 amino acids. V gave up 8 bases and J gave up 7 bases, with 14 bases separating them. Germline CDR1 is MDHEN and CDR2 is SYDVKM. CDR3 coding DNA: TGTGCCAGCCGAACCGGCGGGCGCGGGGAGCTGTTTTTT. It encodes CASRTGGRGELFF.